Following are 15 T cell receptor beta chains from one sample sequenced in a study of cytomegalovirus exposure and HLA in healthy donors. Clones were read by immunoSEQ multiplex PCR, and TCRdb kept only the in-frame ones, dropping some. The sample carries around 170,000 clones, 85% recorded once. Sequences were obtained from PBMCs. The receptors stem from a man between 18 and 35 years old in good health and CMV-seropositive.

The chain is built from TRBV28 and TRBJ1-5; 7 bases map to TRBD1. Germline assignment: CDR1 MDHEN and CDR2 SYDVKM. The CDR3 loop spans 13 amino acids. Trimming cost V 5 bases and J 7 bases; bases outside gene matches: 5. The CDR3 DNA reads TGTGCCAGCAGTCCCGGACAGGCCCAGCCCCAGCATTTT. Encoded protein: CASSPGQAQPQHF.

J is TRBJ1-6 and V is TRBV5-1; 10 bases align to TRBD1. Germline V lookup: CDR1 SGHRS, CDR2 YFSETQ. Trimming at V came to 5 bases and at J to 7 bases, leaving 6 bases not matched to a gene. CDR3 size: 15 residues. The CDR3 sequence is CASREGTGANSPLHF. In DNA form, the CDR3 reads TGCGCCAGCAGGGAGGGGACAGGGGCGAATTCACCCCTCCACTTT. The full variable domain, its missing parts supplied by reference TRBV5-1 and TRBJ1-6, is KAGVTQTPRYLIKTRGQQVTLSCSPISGHRSVSWYQQTPGQGLQFLFEYFSETQRNKGNFPGRFSGRQFSNSRSEMNVSTLELGDSALYLCASREGTGANSPLHFGNGTRLTVT.

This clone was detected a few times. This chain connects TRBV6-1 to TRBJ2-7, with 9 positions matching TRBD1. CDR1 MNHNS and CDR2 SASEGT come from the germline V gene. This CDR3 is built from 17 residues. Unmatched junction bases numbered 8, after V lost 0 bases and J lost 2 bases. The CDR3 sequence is CASSEAAMGQGPYEQYF. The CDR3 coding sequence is TGTGCCAGCAGTGAAGCGGCTATGGGACAGGGCCCCTACGAGCAGTACTTC.

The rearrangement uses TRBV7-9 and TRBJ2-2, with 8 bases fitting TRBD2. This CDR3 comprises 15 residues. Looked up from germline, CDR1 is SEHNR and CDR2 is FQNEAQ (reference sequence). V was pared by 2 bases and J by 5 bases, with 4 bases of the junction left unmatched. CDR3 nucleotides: TGTGCCAGCAGCTTAAGACTAGCGAGGACCGGGGAGCTGTTTTTT. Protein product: CASSLRLARTGELFF.

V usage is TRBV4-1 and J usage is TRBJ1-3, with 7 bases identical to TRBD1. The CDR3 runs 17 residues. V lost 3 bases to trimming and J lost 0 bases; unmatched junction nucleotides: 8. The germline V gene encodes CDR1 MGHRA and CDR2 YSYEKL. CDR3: CASSHRQGASSGNTIYF. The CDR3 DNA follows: TGCGCCAGCAGCCACCGACAGGGTGCTAGCTCTGGAAACACCATATATTTT.

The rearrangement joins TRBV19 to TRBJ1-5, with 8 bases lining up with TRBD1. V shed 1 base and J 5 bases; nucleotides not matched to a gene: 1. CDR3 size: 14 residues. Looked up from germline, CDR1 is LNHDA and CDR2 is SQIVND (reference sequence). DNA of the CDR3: TGTGCCAGTAGTATAGTGACAGGGGATCAGCCCCAGCATTTT. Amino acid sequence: CASSIVTGDQPQHF.

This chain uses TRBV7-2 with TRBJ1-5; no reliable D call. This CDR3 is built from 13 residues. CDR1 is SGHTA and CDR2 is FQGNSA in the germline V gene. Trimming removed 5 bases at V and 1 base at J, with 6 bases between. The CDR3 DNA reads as TGTGCCAGCAGCCCCGGGAGCAATCAGCCCCAGCATTTT. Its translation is CASSPGSNQPQHF.

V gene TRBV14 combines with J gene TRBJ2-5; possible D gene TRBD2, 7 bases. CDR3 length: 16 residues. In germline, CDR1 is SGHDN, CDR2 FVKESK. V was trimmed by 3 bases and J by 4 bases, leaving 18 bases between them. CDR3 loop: CASSHPDTGTIETQYF. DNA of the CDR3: TGTGCCAGCAGCCACCCCGACACAGGGACTATAGAGACCCAGTACTTC.

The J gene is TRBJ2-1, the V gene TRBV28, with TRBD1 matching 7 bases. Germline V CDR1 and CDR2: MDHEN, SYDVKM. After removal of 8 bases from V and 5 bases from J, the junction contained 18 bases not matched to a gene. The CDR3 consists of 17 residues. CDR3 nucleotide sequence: TGTGCCAGCTTCTCCTGGAGGTGGGACAGCGACAACAATGAGCAGTTCTTC. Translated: CASFSWRWDSDNNEQFF.

The CDR3 bases are TGTGCCAGCAGGGCCCAGGGGAACACCGGGGAGCTGTTTTTT. The encoded protein is CASRAQGNTGELFF. The V call is TRBV2, the J call TRBJ2-2; perhaps TRBD1 as D (5 bases). Germline V gives CDR1 SNHLY, CDR2 FYNNEI. The CDR3 spans 14 residues. The germline V and J ends were trimmed by 6 bases and 1 base, with 9 bases remaining between them.

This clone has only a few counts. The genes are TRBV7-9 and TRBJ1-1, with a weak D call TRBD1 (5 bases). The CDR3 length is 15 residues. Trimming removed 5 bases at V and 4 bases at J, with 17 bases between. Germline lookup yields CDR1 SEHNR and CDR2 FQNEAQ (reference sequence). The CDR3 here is CASSPGTGGSTEAFF. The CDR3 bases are TGTGCCAGCAGCCCGGGGACCGGGGGGAGCACTGAAGCTTTCTTT.

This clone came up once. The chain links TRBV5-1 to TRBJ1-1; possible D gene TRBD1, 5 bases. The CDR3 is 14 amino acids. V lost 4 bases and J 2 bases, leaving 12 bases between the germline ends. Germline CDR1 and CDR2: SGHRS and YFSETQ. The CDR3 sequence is CASSASGYNTEAFF. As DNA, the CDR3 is TGCGCCAGCAGCGCCTCAGGGTACAACACTGAAGCTTTCTTT.

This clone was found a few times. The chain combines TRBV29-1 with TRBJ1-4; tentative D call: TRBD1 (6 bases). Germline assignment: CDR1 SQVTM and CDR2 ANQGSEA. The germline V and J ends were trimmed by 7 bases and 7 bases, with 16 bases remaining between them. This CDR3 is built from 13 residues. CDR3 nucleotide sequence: TGCAGCGGGGGGGGCGGGTTGGGTGAAAAACTGTTTTTT. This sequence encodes CSGGGGLGEKLFF.

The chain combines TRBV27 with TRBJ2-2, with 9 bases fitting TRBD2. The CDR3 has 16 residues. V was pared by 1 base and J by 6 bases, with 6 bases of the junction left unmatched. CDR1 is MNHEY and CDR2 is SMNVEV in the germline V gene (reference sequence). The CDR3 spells CASSLLASGAPGELFF. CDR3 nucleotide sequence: TGTGCCAGCAGTTTATTGGCTAGCGGGGCACCCGGGGAGCTGTTTTTT.

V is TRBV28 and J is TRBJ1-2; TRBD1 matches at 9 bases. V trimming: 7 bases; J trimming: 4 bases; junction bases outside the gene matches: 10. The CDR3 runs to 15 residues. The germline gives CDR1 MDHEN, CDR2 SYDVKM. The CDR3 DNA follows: TGTGCCAGCACTACAGGGGGCCCCCTAGGCTATGGCTACACCTTC. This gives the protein CASTTGGPLGYGYTF.